This passage covers 32 T cell receptor beta chains from one sample sequenced in a study of regulatory T cells in long-lasting Graves disease. For TCR beta, libraries came from iRepertoire HTBI primers and Arm-PCR of CDR3 regions. TCRdb re-called the multiplex PCR reads with MiXCR, one entry per CDR3 protein. The sample has more than 350,000 distinct CDR3 sequences, around 20% seen once. The time point: persistent/refractory GD, antithyroid drugs over 5 years with positive TRAb. PBMC RNA served as the TCR library source. The sequencing used peripheral blood mononuclear cells (PBMCs), collected when the disease was refractory, from a patient treated with antithyroid drugs. Receptor source: a female donor with Graves disease.

The chain uses TRBV3-1 and TRBJ2-7; D not resolved. The ends were cut back, 0 bases at V and 7 bases at J, with 4 bases in the middle. This CDR3 comprises 11 residues. Germline V lookup: CDR1 LGHDT, CDR2 YNNKEL (reference sequence). CDR3 sequence reads: CASSQDTEQYF. In DNA, the CDR3 is TGTGCCAGCAGCCAAGATACGGAGCAGTACTTC.

This chain joins TRBV28 and TRBJ1-5; D gene ambiguous. The length of the CDR3 is 13 residues. CDR1 MDHEN and CDR2 SYDVKM come from the germline V gene. Trimming took 5 bases from V and 4 from J, leaving 9 bases between them. This CDR3 reads CASSQPLNQPQHF. CDR3 coding DNA: TGTGCCAGCAGTCAACCCCTAAATCAGCCCCAGCATTTT.

The V gene is TRBV5-1, the J gene TRBJ2-7; 8 bases fit TRBD2. The CDR3 sequence is 18 residues long. The junction had 14 bases not matched to a gene; V was cut back by 0 bases and J by 3 bases. CDR1 is SGHRS and CDR2 is YFSETQ in the germline V gene. The CDR3 DNA follows: TGCGCCAGCAGCTTGGATGTAGGAAACGGGAGGGCTCTCTACGAGCAGTACTTC. Translated, it gives CASSLDVGNGRALYEQYF.

A note on this clonotype: With only one base between it and a far larger clone, this is likely a read error. This chain links TRBV7-9 with TRBJ2-2; 9 positions match TRBD1. Germline V CDR1 and CDR2: SEHNR, FQNEAQ (reference sequence). This CDR3 contains 13 residues. V lost 4 bases to trimming and J lost 7 bases; unmatched junction nucleotides: 1. The CDR3 here is CASSWDRVGELFF. CDR3 in DNA: TGTGCCAGCAGCTGGGACAGGGTCGGGGAGCTGTTTTTT. Based on the CDR3 plus reference TRBV7-9 and TRBJ2-2, the full variable domain is DTGVSQNPRHKITKRGQNVTFRCDPISEHNRLYWYRQTLGQGPEFLTYFQNEAQLEKSRLLSDRFSAERPKGSFSTLEIQRTEQGDSAMYLCASSWDRVGELFFGEGSRLTVL.

This clonotype showed up just a few times. The chain joins TRBV19 to TRBJ1-6; tentatively, D is TRBD1 (6 bases). CDR3 length: 13 amino acids. Germline V lookup: CDR1 LNHDA, CDR2 SQIVND (reference sequence). V lost 5 bases, J lost 8 bases, and 10 bases lay in between. CDR3 bases: TGTGCCAGTAGTGGACAGTGGGATTCACCCCTCCACTTT. This gives the protein CASSGQWDSPLHF.

V gene TRBV29-1 combines with J gene TRBJ2-7; D unclear. CDR3 length: 12 amino acids. V was cut by 3 bases and J by 1 base, with 7 bases left in between. The germline V gene encodes CDR1 SQVTM and CDR2 ANQGSEA. The DNA for the CDR3 is TGCAGCGTTGAGGGCACATCCTACGAGCAGTACTTC. It is translated as CSVEGTSYEQYF.

This clonotype came up a few times. The rearrangement joins TRBV20-1 to TRBJ2-3; possible D gene TRBD1, 6 bases. V lost 4 bases and J 2 bases, leaving 13 bases between the germline ends. Germline-derived CDR1 and CDR2 are DFQATT and SNEGSKA (reference sequence). The CDR3 is made up of 14 amino acids. The CDR3: CSANRAVPTDTQYF. The CDR3 DNA reads as TGCAGTGCTAACAGGGCCGTTCCCACAGATACGCAGTATTTT.

There are a few counts of this clonotype. The chain links TRBV6-1 to TRBJ2-5; no reliable D call. Germline V lookup: CDR1 MNHNS, CDR2 SASEGT. Trimming removed 8 bases from V and 0 bases from J, with 13 bases in between. CDR3 length: 14 amino acids. DNA of the CDR3: TGTGCCAGCCTACCCAACCAGTACCAAGAGACCCAGTACTTC. Its protein is CASLPNQYQETQYF.

This clonotype showed up many times. The chain carries TRBV6-1 and TRBJ1-2, with D possibly being TRBD1 (5 bases). Germline V gene data show CDR1 as MNHNS and CDR2 as SASEGT. V was cut by 3 bases and J by 2 bases, with 7 bases left in between. The CDR3 is 13 residues long. DNA for the CDR3: TGTGCCAGCAGTGACAGGGCCAACTATGGCTACACCTTC. Protein sequence: CASSDRANYGYTF.

This clonotype has a count of ten or more. The chain recombines TRBV6-5 with TRBJ1-5, with a weak D call TRBD1 (5 bases). CDR1 and CDR2 (germline): MNHEY, SVGAGI. Trimming shortened V by 0 bases and J by 6 bases, and 12 bases separated the two germline ends. The CDR3 is made up of 15 amino acids. DNA for the CDR3: TGTGCCAGCAGTTACTCCGGCAGGGAAAGTCAGCCCCAGCATTTT. Its translation: CASSYSGRESQPQHF.

V is TRBV29-1 and J is TRBJ2-1; 9 bases align to TRBD2. From germline, CDR1 is SQVTM and CDR2 ANQGSEA. V lost 6 bases, J lost 4 bases, and 4 bases stayed unmatched. This CDR3 region has 13 residues. The CDR3, as DNA: TGCAGCGTCGGACTAGCGAGTTACAATGAGCAGTTCTTC. Translation gives CSVGLASYNEQFF.

The chain combines TRBV13 with TRBJ2-3; 8 bases are shared with TRBD1. The CDR3 consists of 19 residues. Germline values: CDR1 PRHDT, CDR2 FYEKMQ (reference sequence). J lost 0 bases, V lost 5 bases, and 16 bases had no gene match. CDR3 DNA: TGTGCCAGCAGCACCCCCGACAGGGGTCAGAGTTCTAGCACAGATACGCAGTATTTT. This codes for CASSTPDRGQSSSTDTQYF. Complete variable domain (other parts from reference TRBV13 and TRBJ2-3): AAGVIQSPRHLIKEKRETATLKCYPIPRHDTVYWYQQGPGQDPQFLISFYEKMQSDKGSIPDRFSAQQFSDYHSELNMSSLELGDSALYFCASSTPDRGQSSSTDTQYFGPGTRLTVL.

This clonotype was seen ten or more times. V is TRBV28 and J is TRBJ1-5; 8 bases fit TRBD1. J was trimmed by 6 bases and V by 4 bases; bases with no gene match: 5. The CDR3 runs to 14 residues. Germline CDR1 reads MDHEN; CDR2 reads SYDVKM. The CDR3 nucleotides are TGTGCCAGCAGTTCCGGGACAGGAGCTCAGCCCCAGCATTTT. It codes for CASSSGTGAQPQHF.

This clonotype was counted at least ten times. The chain employs TRBV6-1 and TRBJ1-5, with D perhaps TRBD1 (6 bases). The CDR3 length is 16 residues. Germline CDR1 and CDR2: MNHNS and SASEGT. Trimming pared 6 bases from V and 2 bases from J, leaving 17 bases between. For the CDR3, the DNA is TGTGCCAGCAGCCCGAAGGGGGGCATTGGCAATCAGCCCCAGCATTTT. Translating it yields CASSPKGGIGNQPQHF.

The CDR3 protein is CASSSSSGRTQYF. CDR3 in DNA: TGTGCCAGTAGTTCCTCCTCGGGGAGGACCCAGTACTTC. The rearrangement joins TRBV19 to TRBJ2-5; possible D gene TRBD2, 5 bases. CDR3 length equals 13 residues. The ends were cut back, 5 bases at V and 7 bases at J, with 14 bases in the middle. Germline V lookup: CDR1 LNHDA, CDR2 SQIVND (reference sequence).

Ten or more counts support this clonotype. The chain is built from TRBV7-8 and TRBJ1-4, with 9 positions matching TRBD1. Germline loops: CDR1 SGHVS, CDR2 FQNEAQ. V gave up 4 bases and J gave up 3 bases; unmatched junction bases: 9. The CDR3 totals 17 residues. This CDR3 is CASSSPYGQGPNEKLFF. The CDR3 DNA is TGTGCCAGCAGCTCACCCTACGGACAGGGGCCTAATGAAAAACTGTTTTTT.

This clonotype has a single count. The chain carries TRBV12-3 or TRBV12-4 and TRBJ2-3; 11 positions match TRBD2. The CDR3 contains 15 residues. V dropped 6 bases and J dropped 11; count of bases not matched to a gene: 13. CDR3 sequence (DNA): TGTGCCAGCAGCCTACCTAGCGGGAGGCTTCTAGAGCAGTATTTT. Protein: CASSLPSGRLLEQYF.

This clonotype has ten or more counts. The chain joins TRBV20-1 to TRBJ2-4, with D possibly being TRBD1 or TRBD2 (6 bases each). The germline V and J ends were trimmed by 5 bases and 0 bases, with 11 bases remaining between them. This CDR3 has 14 residues. Germline V CDR1 and CDR2: DFQATT, SNEGSKA (reference sequence). CDR3 loop: CSARGQLAKNIQYF. CDR3 DNA sequence: TGCAGTGCTCGGGGGCAACTAGCCAAAAACATTCAGTACTTC.

The V gene is TRBV20-1, the J gene TRBJ2-5; D not certain. V was clipped by 4 bases and J by 4 bases, with 10 bases between them. Germline V CDR1 and CDR2: DFQATT, SNEGSKA (reference sequence). The CDR3 runs to 12 residues. The CDR3 nucleotides read TGCAGTGCTAAGGGCGTTGGAGAGACCCAGTACTTC. Encoded protein: CSAKGVGETQYF.

This clonotype came up many times. CDR3 coding DNA: TGTGCCAGCAGTTTATCTAGCGGTGACACCGGGGAGCTGTTTTTT. Protein product: CASSLSSGDTGELFF. This chain uses TRBV28 with TRBJ2-2; 7 nucleotides agree with TRBD2. With V trimmed by 1 base and J by 3 bases, 2 bases remained unmatched. Per germline, CDR1 MDHEN and CDR2 SYDVKM. There are 15 residues in the CDR3.

This clonotype was counted many times. The rearrangement joins TRBV5-6 to TRBJ1-1, with 11 bases identical to TRBD1. Germline V gene sequence: CDR1 SGHDT, CDR2 YYEEEE. The CDR3 contains 15 residues. Trimming cost V 5 bases and J 4 bases; bases outside gene matches: 7. The CDR3 region has the DNA TGTGCCAGCAGTTTAGAAGGGACAGGGGGCACTGAAGCTTTCTTT. Its protein product is CASSLEGTGGTEAFF.

This clonotype occurred a few times. The chain joins TRBV18 to TRBJ2-5; D gene uncertain. V was shortened by 3 bases and J by 5 bases, with 10 bases between the two germline ends. Looked up from germline, CDR1 is KGHSH and CDR2 is LQKENI. CDR3 length: 13 amino acids. In nucleotides, the CDR3 is TGTGCCAGCTCACCTTGGAGCCGGGAGACCCAGTACTTC. It is translated as CASSPWSRETQYF.

This clonotype was seen repeatedly, ten times or more. The chain has TRBV18 and TRBJ2-5; D remains ambiguous. CDR1 is KGHSH and CDR2 is LQKENI in the germline V gene. The V end lost 2 bases, the J end lost 4 bases, and 11 bases lay between the germline ends. This CDR3 is 14 amino acids long. CDR3 in DNA: TGTGCCAGCTCACCAGGGCTCATGGGAGAGACCCAGTACTTC. It is translated as CASSPGLMGETQYF.

The sample holds many counts of this clonotype. The chain is built from TRBV2 and TRBJ2-2, with unresolved D. Germline CDR1 is SNHLY and CDR2 is FYNNEI. The V and J ends lost 1 base and 8 bases respectively, with 8 bases between them. This CDR3 is 13 amino acids long. This chain's CDR3 is CASSEVATGELFF. CDR3 sequence (DNA): TGTGCCAGCAGTGAAGTCGCGACTGGGGAGCTGTTTTTT.

This clonotype was detected ten times or more. The CDR3 DNA reads TGTGCCAGCAGCTTAGATCTCAGAAGCGGTGGAACCTTC. This codes for CASSLDLRSGGTF. The chain carries TRBV11-2 and TRBJ1-2; D remains unclear. The CDR3 runs to 13 residues. Trimming removed 0 bases from V and 14 bases from J, with 16 bases in between. Germline-derived CDR1 and CDR2 are SGHAT and FQNNGV.

The V call is TRBV11-2, the J call TRBJ1-1, with D hard to call. Germline CDR1 and CDR2: SGHAT and FQNNGV. The CDR3 loop spans 16 amino acids. V was pared by 5 bases and J by 0 bases, with 16 bases between. The CDR3 nucleotides are TGTGCCAGCAGCCAAGACGGTACGACCATGAACACTGAAGCTTTCTTT. This encodes CASSQDGTTMNTEAFF.

This clonotype was seen repeatedly, ten times or more. The J gene is TRBJ1-1, the V gene TRBV6-1; no definite D call. The germline CDR1 and CDR2 sequences are MNHNS and SASEGT. The CDR3 runs to 14 residues. Trimming left V 1 base short and J 5 bases short, with 11 bases between. The CDR3 region is CASSEEGMGTEAFF. Here the CDR3 DNA reads TGTGCCAGCAGTGAAGAAGGGATGGGGACTGAAGCTTTCTTT.

The chain joins TRBV20-1 to TRBJ2-3, with 7 nucleotides matching TRBD1. The CDR3 runs 16 residues. The trim removed 6 bases at V and 6 bases at J, leaving 18 bases unmatched. CDR1 and CDR2 from the germline V gene are DFQATT and SNEGSKA (reference sequence). Here the CDR3 reads CSASDRAGGRLDTQYF. The DNA of the CDR3 is TGCAGTGCCTCGGATCGGGCAGGGGGTCGGTTGGATACGCAGTATTTT.

The chain combines TRBV7-8 with TRBJ1-6; D gene unclear. CDR3 length equals 16 residues. The V end was cut by 3 bases, the J end by 0 bases, with 9 bases between. The germline CDR1 and CDR2 sequences are SGHVS and FQNEAQ. The CDR3 nucleotides are TGTGCCAGCAGCTTCCCAGTTGGCTCCTATAATTCACCCCTCCACTTT. Amino acids: CASSFPVGSYNSPLHF. Variable domain in full (rest from reference TRBV7-8 and TRBJ1-6): GAGVSQSPRYKVAKRGQDVALRCDPISGHVSLFWYQQALGQGPEFLTYFQNEAQLDKSGLPSDRFFAERPEGSVSTLKIQRTQQEDSAVYLCASSFPVGSYNSPLHFGNGTRLTVT.

The table lists this clonotype with many counts. This rearrangement joins TRBV11-2 to TRBJ2-4, with D possibly being TRBD1 (5 bases). Trimming removed 3 bases at V and 14 bases at J, with 11 bases between. This CDR3 spans 11 amino acids. Germline lookup yields CDR1 SGHAT and CDR2 FQNNGV. The CDR3 here is CASSLYGAEYF. The CDR3 nucleotides are TGTGCCAGCAGCTTGTATGGGGCAGAGTACTTC.

The table lists this clonotype with many counts. The rearrangement links TRBV29-1 to TRBJ2-2; D possibly corresponds to TRBD1 (6 bases). V was shortened by 5 bases and J by 3 bases, with 13 bases between the two germline ends. The germline V gene encodes CDR1 SQVTM and CDR2 ANQGSEA. The CDR3 runs to 14 residues. DNA for the CDR3: TGCAGCGTTAAGAGCAGGGGCGACACCGGGGAGCTGTTTTTT. Translated: CSVKSRGDTGELFF.

This clonotype was seen ten or more times. The chain combines TRBV24-1 with TRBJ2-2; TRBD2 matches at 8 bases. Germline V gives CDR1 KGHDR, CDR2 SFDVKD. Trimming removed 4 bases from V and 2 bases from J; junction bases left unmatched: 11. The CDR3 consists of 18 residues. CDR3 amino acids: CATSEPLSGGYNTGELFF. The CDR3 nucleotides are TGTGCCACCAGTGAACCCCTAAGCGGGGGTTACAACACCGGGGAGCTGTTTTTT.